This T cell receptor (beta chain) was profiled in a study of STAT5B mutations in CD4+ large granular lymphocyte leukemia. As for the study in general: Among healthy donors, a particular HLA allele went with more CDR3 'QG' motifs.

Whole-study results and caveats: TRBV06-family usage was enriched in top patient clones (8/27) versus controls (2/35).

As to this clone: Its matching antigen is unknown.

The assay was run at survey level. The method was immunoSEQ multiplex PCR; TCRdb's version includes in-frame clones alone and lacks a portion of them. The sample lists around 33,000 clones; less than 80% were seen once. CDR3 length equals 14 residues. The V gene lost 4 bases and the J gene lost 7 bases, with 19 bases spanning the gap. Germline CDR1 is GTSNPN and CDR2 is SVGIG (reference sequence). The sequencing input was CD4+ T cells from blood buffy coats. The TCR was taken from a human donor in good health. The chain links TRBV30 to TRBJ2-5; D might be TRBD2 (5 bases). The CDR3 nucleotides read TGTGCCTGGACAAGCGGACTGCCAGGAGGGACCCAGTACTTC. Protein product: CAWTSGLPGGTQYF.